This note documents a single TCR beta chain sequence. Its antigen is still unknown. In germline, CDR1 is LNHDA, CDR2 SQIVND (reference sequence). V lost 6 bases, J lost 1 base, and 11 bases lay in between. This CDR3 has 14 amino acids. Some clones are missing from TCRdb's copy, which holds only in-frame ones; the method was immunoSEQ multiplex PCR. The table shows 140,000 to 150,000 clones, with less than 95% occurring only once. The data were obtained in a study of T cell responses to AZD1222 COVID-19 vaccine. Study-level points and caveats: Repertoires were sampled only after the peak T cell response.

The sequence was obtained from an adult who received the MenACWY meningococcal vaccine as a control. This specimen consisted of peripheral blood, obtained 28 days after the second dose of the MenACWY control vaccine. The chain is built from TRBV19 and TRBJ2-3; maybe TRBD2 (6 bases). CDR3 sequence: CASRRGSGTDTQYF. CDR3 nucleotide sequence: TGTGCCAGTAGACGGGGGAGCGGCACAGATACGCAGTATTTT.